The 18 T cell receptor beta chains given below trace back to one sample, sequenced in a study of beta chain features in type 1 diabetes. Whole-study results and caveats: Moderately but significantly shorter TCRB CDR3s were found in Type 1 diabetes patients in all four CD4+ subsets.

Expressed TCRB transcripts were sequenced because the isolated RNA had all been reverse transcribed beforehand. Assay used: immunoSEQ multiplex PCR; TCRdb lists only in-frame clones, some missing. Of around 650,000 clones in the sample, 9.5% to 15% were seen once. The antigens for these receptors are not known. Specimen: naive CD4+ T cells from blood. These receptors came from a man under 40 with type 1 diabetes.

This clone came up a few times. The rearrangement uses TRBV7-2 and TRBJ2-7; perhaps TRBD1 as D (7 bases). CDR1 SGHTA and CDR2 FQGNSA come from the germline V gene. Trimming took 4 bases from V and 0 from J, leaving 13 bases between them. The CDR3 sequence is 15 residues long. Written as DNA, the CDR3 is TGTGCCAGCAGCTCCCAGGGGGACTTCTCCTACGAGCAGTACTTC. Translating it yields CASSSQGDFSYEQYF.

V and J are TRBV29-1 and TRBJ2-2, with D unresolved. Germline CDR1 is SQVTM and CDR2 is ANQGSEA. The CDR3 totals 12 residues. Trimming removed 4 bases at V and 1 base at J, with 4 bases between. This CDR3 reads CSVGWNTGELFF. For the CDR3, the DNA is TGCAGCGTTGGGTGGAACACCGGGGAGCTGTTTTTT.

This clone was seen a handful of times. V and J are TRBV20-1 and TRBJ1-2; no definite D call. This CDR3 spans 11 amino acids. Trimming took 0 bases from V and 8 from J, leaving 7 bases between them. Germline V gene sequence: CDR1 DFQATT, CDR2 SNEGSKA (reference sequence). The CDR3 DNA sequence: TGCAGTGCTAGAGATTCGAACGGCTACACCTTC. Translation: CSARDSNGYTF.

CDR3 sequence: CASTSRDRGDEQYF. The CDR3 DNA reads TGTGCCAGCACTAGCCGGGACAGGGGCGACGAGCAGTACTTC. The chain combines TRBV7-9 with TRBJ2-7; 10 bases line up with TRBD1. The germline CDR1 and CDR2 sequences are SEHNR and FQNEAQ (reference sequence). CDR3 length: 14 residues. Germline trimming cut 7 bases from V and 5 bases from J; bases unmatched to any gene: 8.

In its sample, this clone was seen a few times. The chain has TRBV7-2 and TRBJ1-5; unclear D gene. There are 15 residues in the CDR3. Per germline, CDR1 SGHTA and CDR2 FQGNSA. V dropped 1 base and J dropped 2 bases, with 9 bases sitting between them. The CDR3 DNA sequence: TGTGCCAGCAGCTTAGGGGGATTGGGCAATCAGCCCCAGCATTTT. This codes for CASSLGGLGNQPQHF.

The chain uses TRBV30 and TRBJ2-5, with TRBD2 matching 15 bases. CDR1 is GTSNPN, CDR2 SVGIG, per germline (reference sequence). The CDR3 has 19 amino acids. J was trimmed by 0 bases and V by 2 bases; bases with no gene match: 10. CDR3 loop: CAWSTWTSGGVKYQETQYF. For the CDR3, the DNA is TGTGCCTGGAGTACTTGGACTAGCGGGGGGGTTAAGTACCAAGAGACCCAGTACTTC.

Remarks on this clone: Other DNA sequences in the sample encode the same CDR3. This sequence joins TRBV18 and TRBJ2-5; 10 bases are shared with TRBD1. Unmatched junction bases numbered 6, after V lost 6 bases and J lost 5 bases. The CDR3 length is 14 residues. From germline, CDR1 is KGHSH and CDR2 LQKENI. The CDR3 DNA reads as TGTGCCAGCTCGCCGACAGGGGGCCGGGAGACCCAGTACTTC. Amino acids: CASSPTGGRETQYF.

The chain carries TRBV7-3 and TRBJ2-1; D uncertain. Germline values: CDR1 SGHTA, CDR2 FQGTGA. The CDR3 length is 16 residues. Trimming cost V 5 bases and J 1 base, with 15 bases left between them. The CDR3 spells CASSPTTGLSYNEQFF. In DNA form, the CDR3 reads TGTGCCAGCAGCCCAACGACTGGATTATCCTACAATGAGCAGTTCTTC.

The rearrangement uses TRBV7-2 and TRBJ2-5, with TRBD1 matching 9 bases. This CDR3 spans 14 amino acids. Unmatched junction bases numbered 4, after V lost 4 bases and J lost 4 bases. From germline, CDR1 is SGHTA and CDR2 FQGNSA. Here the CDR3 reads CASSSGQGTETQYF. Here the CDR3 DNA reads TGTGCCAGCAGCTCAGGACAGGGGACAGAGACCCAGTACTTC.

The CDR3 DNA reads TGTGCCAGTAGTATAGATACCGGGACAGGGAGTGAAAAACTGTTTTTT. It encodes CASSIDTGTGSEKLFF. The rearrangement links TRBV19 to TRBJ1-4, with 9 bases identical to TRBD1. The ends lost 0 bases at V and 7 bases at J; junction bases unmatched: 6. The CDR3 extends over 16 amino acids. Germline lookup yields CDR1 LNHDA and CDR2 SQIVND (reference sequence). Based on the CDR3 plus reference TRBV19 and TRBJ1-4, the full variable domain is DGGITQSPKYLFRKEGQNVTLSCEQNLNHDAMYWYRQDPGQGLRLIYYSQIVNDFQKGDIAEGYSVSREKKESFPLTVTSAQKNPTAFYLCASSIDTGTGSEKLFFGSGTQLSVL.

The gene calls are TRBV7-2 and TRBJ2-1, with D hard to call. CDR3 size: 15 residues. Germline V gene sequence: CDR1 SGHTA, CDR2 FQGNSA. Between the trimmed V and J ends, which lost 4 bases and 3 bases, there was a span of 13 bases. The CDR3 sequence: CASSSAASLYNEQFF. CDR3 nucleotide sequence: TGTGCCAGCAGCTCTGCGGCCAGCCTCTACAATGAGCAGTTCTTC. The whole variable domain, filled in from reference TRBV7-2 and TRBJ2-1, reads GAGVSQSPSNKVTEKGKDVELRCDPISGHTALYWYRQSLGQGLEFLIYFQGNSAPDKSGLPSDRFSAERTGGSVSTLTIQRTQQEDSAVYLCASSSAASLYNEQFFGPGTRLTVL.

The J gene is TRBJ1-6, the V gene TRBV25-1, with D possibly being TRBD1 (6 bases). Trimming removed 4 bases at V and 2 bases at J, with 9 bases between. The CDR3 runs 15 residues. CDR1 is MGHDK, CDR2 SYGVNS, per germline. The CDR3 reads CASSGQGTYNSPLHF. The DNA for the CDR3 is TGTGCCAGCAGTGGCCAGGGGACCTATAATTCACCCCTCCACTTT.

The chain couples TRBV29-1 to TRBJ2-7, with 9 bases fitting TRBD1. This CDR3 contains 17 residues. The germline CDR1 and CDR2 sequences are SQVTM and ANQGSEA. With 3 bases clipped from V and 6 bases from J, the junction kept 18 bases outside the gene matches. In DNA, the CDR3 is TGCAGCGTTGACACGAGGGGTCTGGGGACAGGGTTGGCCGAGCAGTACTTC. It specifies CSVDTRGLGTGLAEQYF.

A few counts support this clone. The CDR3: CASGLVPTEQYF. The DNA for the CDR3 is TGTGCTAGTGGTTTGGTACCTACCGAGCAGTACTTC. This rearrangement joins TRBV12-5 to TRBJ2-7, with D unclear. From germline, CDR1 is LGHNT and CDR2 FRNRAP. CDR3 length: 12 residues. The V gene lost 0 bases and the J gene lost 6 bases, with 6 bases spanning the gap.

V and J are TRBV25-1 and TRBJ1-2; TRBD1 might be the D (6 bases). CDR1 and CDR2 (germline): MGHDK, SYGVNS. CDR3 size: 14 residues. The V end was cut by 6 bases, the J end by 5 bases, with 16 bases between. This CDR3 is CASRGPDRKYGYTF. DNA of the CDR3: TGTGCCAGCAGGGGACCGGACAGAAAGTATGGCTACACCTTC.

The genes are TRBV6-5 and TRBJ2-7; D remains ambiguous. V was cut by 5 bases and J by 5 bases, with 19 bases left in between. Germline CDR1 MNHEY, CDR2 SVGAGI. The CDR3 totals 15 residues. The CDR3 protein is CASSPNVLVSNEQYF. The CDR3 DNA is TGTGCCAGCAGTCCCAACGTACTTGTGTCTAACGAGCAGTACTTC.

The V and J genes are TRBV11-2 and TRBJ1-6; no reliable D call. The V gene's germline CDR1 is SGHAT and CDR2 FQNNGV. Trimming removed 1 base from V and 0 bases from J, with 10 bases in between. This CDR3 has 17 amino acids. The CDR3 spells CASSLGHGSSYNSPLHF. In nucleotides, the CDR3 is TGTGCCAGCAGCTTAGGTCACGGGAGCTCCTATAATTCACCCCTCCACTTT.

The chain employs TRBV5-1 and TRBJ1-6, with D unclear. Germline V gives CDR1 SGHRS, CDR2 YFSETQ. The germline V and J ends were trimmed by 4 bases and 6 bases, with 11 bases remaining between them. The CDR3 length is 14 residues. Here the CDR3 reads CASSMDKSNSPLHF. The CDR3 bases are TGCGCCAGCAGCATGGATAAAAGTAATTCACCCCTCCACTTT.